This TCR beta chain originates from a study of technical replicates of blood from several donors. Trimming took 3 bases from V and 3 from J, leaving 11 bases between them. Germline V gene data show CDR1 as LNHDA and CDR2 as SQIVND (reference sequence). The CDR3 is 14 residues long. This table comes from immunoSEQ multiplex PCR, and its TCRdb copy is limited to in-frame clones, with some not included. The table includes about 68,000 clones, around 97% detected once. The V gene is TRBV19, the J gene TRBJ1-1; D gene uncertain. Sample: T cells isolated from PBMCs. This receptor was obtained from a human donor in good health. This CDR3 reads CASSIPSSHTEAFF. CDR3 in DNA: TGTGCCAGTAGTATCCCCTCAAGCCACACTGAAGCTTTCTTT.